These T cell receptor beta chains were read from a single sample in a study of blood T cell repertoires in COVID-19. Profiling relied on immunoSEQ multiplex PCR, and the TCRdb table lists in-frame clones only, not all of them. In the table there are 84,000 or so clones, over 65% of which are singletons. Specimen: peripheral blood. Receptors were obtained from a human donor in a cohort sampled during active COVID-19. Each CDR3 is given with its conserved first and last residue. D genes are given only for firm matches. Not all rows give a size; the values are once, few, many and, for expanded clones, a class.

clone size: NA
J gene: TRBJ1-3
V gene: TRBV3-1/TRBV3-2
D gene: TRBD1
CDR3 protein: CASSQGAGQGGNTIYF
CDR3 DNA: TGTGCCAGCAGCCAAGGGGCGGGACAGGGCGGAAACACCATATATTTT

clone size: NA
J gene: TRBJ2-5
V gene: TRBV6-2/TRBV6-3
D gene: TRBD1
CDR3 protein: CAGSRPDRGLETQYF
CDR3 DNA: TGTGCCGGCAGCCGCCCGGACAGGGGGCTAGAGACCCAGTACTTC

clone size: NA
J gene: TRBJ1-5
V gene: TRBV7-2
D gene: TRBD1
CDR3 protein: CASSWDSGNQPQHF
CDR3 DNA: TGTGCCAGCAGCTGGGACAGCGGAAATCAGCCCCAGCATTTT

clone size: NA
J gene: TRBJ1-1
V gene: TRBV19
D gene: NA
CDR3 protein: CASSVRGTEAFF
CDR3 DNA: TGTGCCAGTAGTGTTCGGGGCACTGAAGCTTTCTTT

clone size: NA
J gene: TRBJ2-1
V gene: TRBV19
D gene: TRBD1
CDR3 protein: CASSRTQGAREQFF
CDR3 DNA: TGTGCCAGTAGTCGCACCCAGGGGGCGCGGGAGCAGTTCTTC

clone size: NA
J gene: TRBJ2-7
V gene: TRBV5-1
D gene: NA
CDR3 protein: CASSPDSLYEQYF
CDR3 DNA: TGCGCCAGCAGCCCCGACAGTCTCTACGAGCAGTACTTC

clone size: NA
J gene: TRBJ1-1
V gene: TRBV28
D gene: NA
CDR3 protein: CASSLTGPPNTEAFF
CDR3 DNA: TGTGCCAGCAGTTTGACAGGACCCCCGAACACTGAAGCTTTCTTT

clone size: NA
J gene: TRBJ2-1
V gene: TRBV9
D gene: TRBD1
CDR3 protein: CASNLLGGDRGQNEQFF
CDR3 DNA: TGTGCCAGCAACCTTCTCGGGGGGGACAGGGGACAAAATGAGCAGTTCTTC

clone size: NA
J gene: TRBJ1-2
V gene: TRBV7-9
D gene: TRBD1
CDR3 protein: CASSSPPGQGTANYGYTF
CDR3 DNA: TGTGCCAGCAGCTCCCCCCCGGGACAGGGAACAGCTAACTATGGCTACACCTTC

clone size: NA
J gene: TRBJ2-3
V gene: TRBV9
D gene: TRBD2
CDR3 protein: CASSVESSGRRSDTQYF
CDR3 DNA: TGTGCCAGCAGCGTAGAGTCTAGCGGGAGGAGGTCAGATACGCAGTATTTT

clone size: once
J gene: TRBJ2-2
V gene: TRBV15
D gene: NA
CDR3 protein: CATSRVTVTGELFF
CDR3 DNA: TGTGCCACCAGCAGAGTAACTGTCACCGGGGAGCTGTTTTTT